The 27 T cell receptor beta chains below all came from one sample that was sequenced in a study of blood T cell repertoires in COVID-19. Assay: immunoSEQ multiplex PCR; the TCRdb copy retains only in-frame clones and omits some. The data show roughly 280,000 clones, about 88% seen once. Sequencing was performed on PBMCs or T cells enriched from blood (not recorded which). These receptors all come from a woman aged 50 to 60 who had recovered from COVID-19.

V and J are TRBV4-2 and TRBJ2-7; possible D gene TRBD1, 5 bases. The germline CDR1 and CDR2 sequences are LGHNA and YNFKEQ. V dropped 0 bases and J dropped 6 bases, with 9 bases sitting between them. This CDR3 spans 13 amino acids. The CDR3: CASSQDRGLEQYF. CDR3 bases: TGTGCCAGCAGCCAAGATAGGGGTCTCGAGCAGTACTTC.

This chain connects TRBV5-1 to TRBJ2-5, with D perhaps TRBD2 (6 bases). Per the germline V gene, CDR1 is SGHRS and CDR2 is YFSETQ. V shed 0 bases and J shed 5 bases, with 14 bases lying between them. The CDR3 runs 15 residues. DNA of the CDR3: TGCGCCAGCAGCTTGGCCCTCGGGGGAACGGAGACCCAGTACTTC. Translation gives CASSLALGGTETQYF.

The rearrangement uses TRBV13 and TRBJ1-1, with a weak D call TRBD1 (5 bases). The V end was cut by 5 bases, the J end by 4 bases, with 17 bases between. Germline CDR1 reads PRHDT; CDR2 reads FYEKMQ (reference sequence). CDR3 length equals 15 residues. The CDR3 DNA reads TGTGCCAGCAGCCTCGCGGGGGAGGGTCCCACTGAAGCTTTCTTT. Translating it yields CASSLAGEGPTEAFF.

The rearrangement uses TRBV7-9 and TRBJ2-1, with TRBD1 identical over 7 bases. The CDR3 is 15 amino acids. V dropped 6 bases and J dropped 4; count of bases not matched to a gene: 9. Germline lookup yields CDR1 SEHNR and CDR2 FQNEAQ (reference sequence). This CDR3 reads CASSFRQGQYNEQFF. CDR3 nucleotides: TGTGCCAGCAGTTTTCGACAGGGCCAGTACAATGAGCAGTTCTTC.

V gene TRBV28 combines with J gene TRBJ1-4; D is undetermined. This CDR3 contains 13 residues. The germline V gene has CDR1 MDHEN and CDR2 SYDVKM. Trimming removed 6 bases at V and 8 bases at J, with 13 bases between. The CDR3 loop is CASREGSNEKLFF. In DNA, the CDR3 is TGTGCCAGCAGAGAAGGGAGTAACGAAAAACTGTTTTTT.

The CDR3 here is CASSFTQVHEQFF. As DNA, the CDR3 is TGTGCCAGCAGCTTTACACAGGTCCATGAGCAGTTCTTC. V and J are TRBV11-3 and TRBJ2-1; TRBD1 might be the D (5 bases). V dropped 3 bases and J dropped 8 bases, with 11 bases sitting between them. CDR3 length: 13 amino acids. Germline V gene data show CDR1 as SGHNT and CDR2 as YENEEA.

CDR3 sequence reads: CASSGPWGRSGANVLTF. The CDR3, as DNA: TGTGCCAGTAGCGGTCCGTGGGGCCGTTCTGGGGCCAACGTCCTGACTTTC. The V call is TRBV19, the J call TRBJ2-6; D perhaps matches TRBD1 (5 bases). This CDR3 has 17 amino acids. V was pared by 6 bases and J by 1 base, with 16 bases between. Germline V gives CDR1 LNHDA, CDR2 SQIVND (reference sequence).

J is TRBJ2-7 and V is TRBV29-1, with 14 positions matching TRBD2. This CDR3 is 15 amino acids long. Germline V gene data show CDR1 as SQVTM and CDR2 as ANQGSEA. With 6 bases clipped from V and 4 bases from J, the junction kept 8 bases outside the gene matches. This chain's CDR3 is CSVALGLAGVYEQYF. CDR3 in DNA: TGCAGCGTGGCCCTGGGACTAGCGGGAGTTTACGAGCAGTACTTC.

The genes are TRBV5-1 and TRBJ2-7; 9 bases are shared with TRBD2. Germline V gene data show CDR1 as SGHRS and CDR2 as YFSETQ. V lost 4 bases and J lost 6; bases outside the gene matches: 11. The CDR3 length is 15 residues. The CDR3 DNA reads TGCGCCAGCAGCCAAAATAGCGGGAGCGTACGCGAGCAGTACTTC. As protein: CASSQNSGSVREQYF. Supplemented by reference TRBV5-1 and TRBJ2-7, the full variable domain reads KAGVTQTPRYLIKTRGQQVTLSCSPISGHRSVSWYQQTPGQGLQFLFEYFSETQRNKGNFPGRFSGRQFSNSRSEMNVSTLELGDSALYLCASSQNSGSVREQYFGPGTRLTVT.

This rearrangement joins TRBV7-9 to TRBJ2-5; maybe TRBD2 (5 bases). The CDR3 spans 15 residues. Trimming left V 8 bases short and J 5 bases short, with 21 bases between. From germline, CDR1 is SEHNR and CDR2 FQNEAQ (reference sequence). CDR3 DNA sequence: TGTGCCAGCGGTTTTAGCGTAAAGGATAGGGAGACCCAGTACTTC. It yields the protein CASGFSVKDRETQYF.

The genes are TRBV6-6 and TRBJ1-1; 11 nucleotides align to TRBD1. The V and J ends lost 2 bases and 10 bases, in that order; junction bases with no gene match: 0. Germline CDR1 and CDR2: MNHNY and SVGAGI (reference sequence). The CDR3 has 12 amino acids. CDR3 nucleotides: TGTGCCAGCAGTTACGGGACAGGGGGAGCTTTCTTT. Encoded protein: CASSYGTGGAFF.

The genes are TRBV3-1 (or the pseudogene TRBV3-2) and TRBJ2-7; D not resolved. CDR3 size: 15 residues. Germline V gene data show CDR1 as LGHDT and CDR2 as YNNKEL (reference sequence). Trimming removed 0 bases at V and 2 bases at J, with 11 bases between. The CDR3 sequence is CASSQDWPKPYEQYF. CDR3 nucleotide sequence: TGTGCCAGCAGCCAAGACTGGCCCAAACCCTACGAGCAGTACTTC.

This chain links TRBV7-2 with TRBJ2-6; 8 bases match TRBD1. This CDR3 contains 17 residues. Germline loops: CDR1 SGHTA, CDR2 FQGNSA. J gave up 3 bases and V 5 bases, and 9 bases lay outside the gene matches. As DNA, the CDR3 is TGTGCCAGCAGCGCGACAGGGGCCTTAGGTGGGGCCAACGTCCTGACTTTC. Translated: CASSATGALGGANVLTF.

The chain joins TRBV7-2 to TRBJ2-5; 7 nucleotides line up with TRBD2. The germline gives CDR1 SGHTA, CDR2 FQGNSA. The J segment lost 5 bases and the V segment lost 3 bases, leaving 3 bases of the junction unmatched. This CDR3 has 13 amino acids. The CDR3 is CASSFAGDETQYF. Written as DNA, the CDR3 is TGTGCCAGCAGCTTTGCGGGAGATGAGACCCAGTACTTC.

This clone showed up just once. The chain recombines TRBV19 with TRBJ2-7, with a weak D call TRBD2 (5 bases). CDR1 and CDR2 from the germline V gene are LNHDA and SQIVND (reference sequence). This CDR3 region has 15 residues. Trimming shortened V by 4 bases and J by 0 bases, and 13 bases separated the two germline ends. CDR3 residues: CASSTRTGSSYEQYF. In nucleotides, the CDR3 is TGTGCCAGTAGTACCAGGACGGGAAGCTCCTACGAGCAGTACTTC.

This clone appeared a single time. The rearrangement joins TRBV19 to TRBJ2-1; TRBD1 aligns across 11 bases. This CDR3 contains 14 residues. V dropped 5 bases and J dropped 7; count of bases not matched to a gene: 4. Germline V gene sequence: CDR1 LNHDA, CDR2 SQIVND (reference sequence). This chain's CDR3 is CASSLDRGPNEQFF. Written as DNA, the CDR3 is TGTGCCAGTAGTTTGGACAGGGGGCCGAATGAGCAGTTCTTC.

The chain is built from TRBV28 and TRBJ1-2; D not resolved. CDR1 MDHEN and CDR2 SYDVKM come from the germline V gene. This CDR3 region has 15 residues. Between the trimmed V and J ends, which lost 4 bases and 1 base, there was a span of 13 bases. The CDR3: CASSSPGTLNYGYTF. The CDR3 bases are TGTGCCAGCAGTTCTCCGGGAACACTTAACTATGGCTACACCTTC.

The chain recombines TRBV28 with TRBJ1-2; D ambiguous. The CDR3 contains 13 residues. Germline-derived CDR1 and CDR2 are MDHEN and SYDVKM. V was shortened by 6 bases and J by 4 bases, with 12 bases between the two germline ends. In DNA form, the CDR3 reads TGTGCCAGCAGATCCCCTAGCACCTATGGCTACACCTTC. It codes for CASRSPSTYGYTF.

This clone has only one observation. The chain joins TRBV11-3 to TRBJ2-7, with D tentatively TRBD2 (5 bases). V was pared by 5 bases and J by 4 bases, with 12 bases between. The CDR3 spans 13 residues. Germline CDR1 reads SGHNT; CDR2 reads YENEEA. CDR3 region: CASSQGGSYEQYF. The CDR3 DNA reads as TGTGCCAGCAGCCAAGGAGGATCTTACGAGCAGTACTTC.

The J gene is TRBJ1-2, the V gene TRBV28; 9 bases agree with TRBD1. This CDR3 has 15 amino acids. Trimming took 4 bases from V and 4 from J; bases not matched to a gene: 7. Germline assignment: CDR1 MDHEN and CDR2 SYDVKM. The CDR3 protein is CASSSTLGQGYGYTF. The CDR3 nucleotides are TGTGCCAGCAGTTCAACCTTGGGACAGGGCTATGGCTACACCTTC.

The rearrangement uses TRBV27 and TRBJ2-1; no firm D call. The length of the CDR3 is 12 residues. Germline assignment: CDR1 MNHEY and CDR2 SMNVEV (reference sequence). Trimming shortened V by 3 bases and J by 6 bases, and 6 bases separated the two germline ends. For the CDR3, the DNA is TGTGCCAGCAGTTTCTCCCCCAATGAGCAGTTCTTC. Translated: CASSFSPNEQFF.

V is TRBV3-1 (or the pseudogene TRBV3-2) and J is TRBJ2-1, with D possibly matching TRBD2 (6 bases). The V and J ends lost 3 bases and 3 bases respectively, with 9 bases between them. This CDR3 has 14 residues. Germline V gene sequence: CDR1 LGHDT, CDR2 YNNKEL (reference sequence). The CDR3 sequence: CASSHSGYYNEQFF. The CDR3 coding sequence is TGTGCCAGCAGCCATAGCGGCTACTACAATGAGCAGTTCTTC.

The genes are TRBV19 and TRBJ1-5; D call uncertain. V lost 6 bases to trimming and J lost 7 bases, with 19 bases between them. Germline V lookup: CDR1 LNHDA, CDR2 SQIVND (reference sequence). There are 15 residues in the CDR3. The chain's CDR3 is CASSSYPTERQPQHF. The CDR3 bases are TGTGCCAGTAGCTCCTATCCGACGGAGAGGCAGCCCCAGCATTTT. The variable domain in full, with the rest retrieved from reference TRBV19 and TRBJ1-5, is DGGITQSPKYLFRKEGQNVTLSCEQNLNHDAMYWYRQDPGQGLRLIYYSQIVNDFQKGDIAEGYSVSREKKESFPLTVTSAQKNPTAFYLCASSSYPTERQPQHFGDGTRLSIL.

This clone came up a few times. The chain combines TRBV5-4 with TRBJ2-3; D may be TRBD1 (6 bases). The CDR3 extends over 15 amino acids. V was clipped by 2 bases and J by 4 bases, with 14 bases between them. Germline V lookup: CDR1 SGHNT, CDR2 YYREEE (reference sequence). CDR3 nucleotides: TGTGCCAGCAGCTTCGCGGGTTGGGGGCCAGATACGCAGTATTTT. Translation: CASSFAGWGPDTQYF.

The chain joins TRBV27 to TRBJ1-2; unclear D gene. The germline gives CDR1 MNHEY, CDR2 SMNVEV (reference sequence). The V end was cut by 0 bases, the J end by 8 bases, with 10 bases between. The CDR3 extends over 13 amino acids. The CDR3 sequence is CASSLSAGKGYTF. In DNA form, the CDR3 reads TGTGCCAGCAGTTTATCGGCCGGGAAAGGCTACACCTTC.

The rearrangement uses TRBV5-1 and TRBJ2-3, with 8 bases fitting TRBD2. The CDR3 has 15 amino acids. V lost 0 bases and J lost 3; bases outside the gene matches: 3. Germline V gene lookup returns CDR1 SGHRS and CDR2 YFSETQ. Here the CDR3 DNA reads TGCGCCAGCAGCTTGGGGACTAGCCGGACAGATACGCAGTATTTT. The encoded protein is CASSLGTSRTDTQYF.

The V and J genes are TRBV12-3 or TRBV12-4 and TRBJ2-7, with D uncertain. V was cut by 7 bases and J by 7 bases, with 14 bases left in between. The CDR3 is made up of 12 amino acids. DNA for the CDR3: TGTGCCAGCAACACAGCCCCGACAGAGCAGTACTTC. Protein: CASNTAPTEQYF.